This TCR beta chain was recovered during a study of T cells after yellow fever vaccination. This clonotype appeared a few times. V dropped 4 bases and J dropped 5; count of bases not matched to a gene: 6. Per germline, CDR1 SGHRS and CDR2 YFSETQ. The CDR3 covers 14 residues. TCRdb called the 5' RACE reads again in MiXCR, with one record for every CDR3 protein. The sample has fewer than 500,000 distinct CDR3 sequences; under 20% are singletons. Sequencing used PBMCs, obtained before the yellow fever booster vaccination. The genes are TRBV5-1 and TRBJ1-5, with TRBD1 matching 7 bases. This receptor was taken from a man in his late teens or twenties who received the YFV17D yellow fever vaccine. CDR3: CASSRGQVDQPQHF. CDR3 DNA: TGCGCCAGCAGCAGAGGACAGGTGGATCAGCCCCAGCATTTT.